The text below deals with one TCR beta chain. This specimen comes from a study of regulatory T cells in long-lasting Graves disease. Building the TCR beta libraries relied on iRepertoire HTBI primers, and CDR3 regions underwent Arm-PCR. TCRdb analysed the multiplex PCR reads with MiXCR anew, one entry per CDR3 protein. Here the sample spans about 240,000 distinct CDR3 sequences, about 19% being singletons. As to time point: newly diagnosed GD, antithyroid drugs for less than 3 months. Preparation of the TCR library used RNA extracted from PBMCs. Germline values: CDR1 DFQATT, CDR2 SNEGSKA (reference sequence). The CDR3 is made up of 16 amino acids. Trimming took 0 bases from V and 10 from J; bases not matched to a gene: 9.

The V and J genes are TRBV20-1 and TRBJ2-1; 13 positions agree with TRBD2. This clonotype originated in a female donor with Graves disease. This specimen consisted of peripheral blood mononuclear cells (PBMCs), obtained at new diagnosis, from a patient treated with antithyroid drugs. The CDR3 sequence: CSAREDPGTSGKEQFF. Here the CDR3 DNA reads TGCAGTGCTAGAGAAGATCCCGGGACTAGCGGGAAGGAGCAGTTCTTC.